What follows is one TCR beta chain and its context. The sample originates from a study of blood T cells in healthy people across ages. Study in general: The capture of about one barcoded beta molecule per two T cells was achieved by template switching.

Donor samples were obtained from healthy Caucasian individuals from Russia, aged roughly 6 to 95. Each individual donor underwent a draw of approximately 9.6 milliliters of peripheral blood. Next came a second PCR, run for about 7 to 12 cycles, which used a sample-barcoded 5' primer along with a J-beta primer mix. TCRdb analysed the 5' RACE reads with MiXCR anew, one entry per CDR3 protein. The sample lists under 2,000,000 distinct CDR3 sequences, about 50% seen once, with roughly 2% in the top ten. The CDR3 loop spans 16 amino acids. The V gene's germline CDR1 is SGHRS and CDR2 YFSETQ. Trimming cost V 0 bases and J 5 bases; bases outside gene matches: 4.

The receptor was isolated from a woman aged 40 to 50 in good health. This chain links TRBV5-1 with TRBJ2-1, with 11 bases fitting TRBD2. The sequencing input was blood. CDR3 amino acids: CASSLASGGLNNEQFF. CDR3 nucleotides: TGCGCCAGCAGCTTGGCTAGCGGGGGGCTTAACAATGAGCAGTTCTTC. Using reference TRBV5-1 and TRBJ2-1 for the parts outside the CDR3, the full variable domain is KAGVTQTPRYLIKTRGQQVTLSCSPISGHRSVSWYQQTPGQGLQFLFEYFSETQRNKGNFPGRFSGRQFSNSRSEMNVSTLELGDSALYLCASSLASGGLNNEQFFGPGTRLTVL.